This T cell receptor beta chain was documented in a study of T-cell reconstitution after alpha-beta-depleted transplantation in children. The CDR3 has 16 residues. Unmatched junction bases numbered 16, after V lost 6 bases and J lost 8 bases. Germline-derived CDR1 and CDR2 are MNHNS and SASEGT. Unique molecular identifiers tagged the TCRbeta library. Via MiXCR, TCRdb re-called the PCR reads, giving one row per CDR3 protein. The sample yields approximately 980,000 distinct CDR3 sequences, about 29% seen once. This clonotype was seen a handful of times. The antigen is not known. Overall study findings and caveats: T-cell counts and diversity were attributed mostly to newly produced T cells one year after transplant. Diversity of TCRbeta at day 60 was high in some patients, arising from surviving recipient T cells and thymic progenitors.

The source was PBMCs, mostly from graft donor cells, collected 360 days after TCRalphabeta/CD19-depleted stem cell transplant. The V and J genes are TRBV6-1 and TRBJ1-5; 7 bases line up with TRBD1. This clonotype was sampled from a boy in the first two years of life who had a stem cell transplant for SCID, so the T cells may come from the graft donor. CDR3 nucleotides: TGTGCCAGCAGCACCAAACAGGGGTCCCTCAAGGAGCCCCAGCATTTT. It encodes CASSTKQGSLKEPQHF.